This T cell receptor beta chain was sequenced during a study of glioma-infiltrating T cells after dendritic cell vaccination. On the study more broadly: Patients had newly diagnosed or recurrent glioblastoma and received dendritic cell vaccines. Between about 2002 and 2012, patients got autologous tumor lysate-pulsed dendritic cell vaccines.

Germline CDR1 SNHLY, CDR2 FYNNEI. The CDR3 sequence is 15 residues long. V was shortened by 5 bases and J by 4 bases, with 17 bases between the two germline ends. Profiled with immunoSEQ multiplex PCR; TCRdb holds only in-frame clones, not every one. Here the sample spans about 50,000 clones, under 90% being singletons. The time point is: after dendritic cell vaccination, including at tumor progression/relapse. The sequencing here drew on blood, taken after dendritic cell vaccination. The chain recombines TRBV2 with TRBJ1-1; no firm D call. The clonotype comes from a human donor with glioblastoma. The CDR3 sequence is CASSLMEGGRTEAFF. CDR3 nucleotide sequence: TGTGCCAGCAGTCTAATGGAGGGAGGGCGCACTGAAGCTTTCTTT.